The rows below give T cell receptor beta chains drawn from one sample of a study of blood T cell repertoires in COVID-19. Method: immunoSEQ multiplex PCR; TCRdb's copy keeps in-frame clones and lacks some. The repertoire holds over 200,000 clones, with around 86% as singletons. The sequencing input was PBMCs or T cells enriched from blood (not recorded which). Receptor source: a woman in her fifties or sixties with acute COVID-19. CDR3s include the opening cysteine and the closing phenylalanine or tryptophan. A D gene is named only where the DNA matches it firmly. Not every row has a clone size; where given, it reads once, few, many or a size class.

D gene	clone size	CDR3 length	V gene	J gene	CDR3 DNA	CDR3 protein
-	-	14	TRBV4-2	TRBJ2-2	TGTGCCAGCAGCTACACAGGGCGCACCGGGGAGCTGTTTTTT	CASSYTGRTGELFF
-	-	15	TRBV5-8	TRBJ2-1	TGTGCCAGCAGCGGACGGGGGGCCGGTAGTGGTGAGCAGTTCTTC	CASSGRGAGSGEQFF
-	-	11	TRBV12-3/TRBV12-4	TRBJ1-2	TGTGCCAGCAGTTTAGCGAGCGGCTACACCTTC	CASSLASGYTF
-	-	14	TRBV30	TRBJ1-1	TGTGCCTGGAGTGTAATCTCGGGGGGCACTGAAGCTTTCTTT	CAWSVISGGTEAFF
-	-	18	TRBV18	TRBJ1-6	TGTGCCAGCTCACGCACGGATTCCGGGACTACCGAATACTCACCCCTCCACTTT	CASSRTDSGTTEYSPLHF
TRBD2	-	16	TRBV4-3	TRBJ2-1	TGCGCCAGCAGCCAAGAAAGAGCGGGAGGATACAATGAGCAGTTCTTC	CASSQERAGGYNEQFF
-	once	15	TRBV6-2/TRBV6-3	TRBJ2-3	TGTGCCAGCAGTCCCCATGGGAGGGGGGCAGATACGCAGTATTTT	CASSPHGRGADTQYF
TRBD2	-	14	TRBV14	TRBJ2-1	TGTGCCAGCAGCCAGAGCGGGGGGGCGGTTGAGCAGTTCTTC	CASSQSGGAVEQFF
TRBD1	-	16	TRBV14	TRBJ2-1	TGTGCCAGCAGCCAAGACCTCGGACAGGTATACAATGAGCAGTTCTTC	CASSQDLGQVYNEQFF
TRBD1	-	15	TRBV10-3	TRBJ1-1	TGTGCCATCAGTCCAGGGACAGGGGGGAACGCTGAAGCTTTCTTT	CAISPGTGGNAEAFF
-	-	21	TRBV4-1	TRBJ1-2	TGCGCCAGCAGCCAAGATCCAGATTTGGTACAGGCACCGGGGGCTAACTATGGCTACACCTTC	CASSQDPDLVQAPGANYGYTF
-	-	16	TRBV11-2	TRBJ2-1	TGTGCCAGCAGCCCATCAGGGGCAAGCTCCTACAATGAGCAGTTCTTC	CASSPSGASSYNEQFF
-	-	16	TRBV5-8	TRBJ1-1	TGTGCCAGCAGTCCCTACCAGGGTACGCTGAACACTGAAGCTTTCTTT	CASSPYQGTLNTEAFF
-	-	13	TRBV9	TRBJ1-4	TGTGCCAGCAGCGTAGGAGAGGGAGGGAAACTGTTTTTT	CASSVGEGGKLFF
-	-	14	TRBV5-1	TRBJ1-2	TGCGCCAGCAGCTTGTTGACAGCTAACTATGGCTACACCTTC	CASSLLTANYGYTF
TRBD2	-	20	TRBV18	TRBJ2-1	TGTGCCAGCTCACGGGACACTTCGATAGCGGGAGGCCGTTGGGGCAATGAGCAGTTCTTC	CASSRDTSIAGGRWGNEQFF
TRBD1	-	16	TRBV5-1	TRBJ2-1	TGCGCCAGCAGCGCCCCCCCCGGGACAGCCTACAATGAGCAGTTCTTC	CASSAPPGTAYNEQFF
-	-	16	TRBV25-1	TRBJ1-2	TGTGCCAGCAGCCCCGGGACTACGGCTGCAAACTATGGCTACACCTTC	CASSPGTTAANYGYTF
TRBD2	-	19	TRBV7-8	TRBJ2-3	TGTGCCAGCAGCTTATTGGGGCTAGCGGGGGGGCCGGGTACAGATACGCAGTATTTT	CASSLLGLAGGPGTDTQYF
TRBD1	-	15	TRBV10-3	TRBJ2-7	TGTGCCATCAGTCCGGGACAGGGGGCCCCCTACGAGCAGTACTTC	CAISPGQGAPYEQYF
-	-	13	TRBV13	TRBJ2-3	TGTGCCAGCAGCTTGGGGGCTGCAGATACGCAGTATTTT	CASSLGAADTQYF
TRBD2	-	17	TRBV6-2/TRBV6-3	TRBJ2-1	TGTGCCAGCAGTTTCTTCATGACTAGCGGGGCCTACAATGAGCAGTTCTTC	CASSFFMTSGAYNEQFF
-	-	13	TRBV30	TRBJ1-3	TGTGCCTGGAAACCAGGCTCTGGAAACACCATATATTTT	CAWKPGSGNTIYF